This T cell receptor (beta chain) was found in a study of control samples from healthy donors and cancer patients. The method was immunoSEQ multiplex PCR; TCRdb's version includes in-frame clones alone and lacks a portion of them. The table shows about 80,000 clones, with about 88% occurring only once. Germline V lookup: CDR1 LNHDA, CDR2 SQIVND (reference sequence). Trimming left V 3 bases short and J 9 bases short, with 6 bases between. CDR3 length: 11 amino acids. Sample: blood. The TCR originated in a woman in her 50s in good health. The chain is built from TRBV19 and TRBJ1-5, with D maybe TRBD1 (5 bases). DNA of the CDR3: TGTGCCAGTAGTATGGGGGGGCCCCAGCATTTT. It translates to CASSMGGPQHF. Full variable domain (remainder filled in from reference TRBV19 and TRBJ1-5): DGGITQSPKYLFRKEGQNVTLSCEQNLNHDAMYWYRQDPGQGLRLIYYSQIVNDFQKGDIAEGYSVSREKKESFPLTVTSAQKNPTAFYLCASSMGGPQHFGDGTRLSIL.